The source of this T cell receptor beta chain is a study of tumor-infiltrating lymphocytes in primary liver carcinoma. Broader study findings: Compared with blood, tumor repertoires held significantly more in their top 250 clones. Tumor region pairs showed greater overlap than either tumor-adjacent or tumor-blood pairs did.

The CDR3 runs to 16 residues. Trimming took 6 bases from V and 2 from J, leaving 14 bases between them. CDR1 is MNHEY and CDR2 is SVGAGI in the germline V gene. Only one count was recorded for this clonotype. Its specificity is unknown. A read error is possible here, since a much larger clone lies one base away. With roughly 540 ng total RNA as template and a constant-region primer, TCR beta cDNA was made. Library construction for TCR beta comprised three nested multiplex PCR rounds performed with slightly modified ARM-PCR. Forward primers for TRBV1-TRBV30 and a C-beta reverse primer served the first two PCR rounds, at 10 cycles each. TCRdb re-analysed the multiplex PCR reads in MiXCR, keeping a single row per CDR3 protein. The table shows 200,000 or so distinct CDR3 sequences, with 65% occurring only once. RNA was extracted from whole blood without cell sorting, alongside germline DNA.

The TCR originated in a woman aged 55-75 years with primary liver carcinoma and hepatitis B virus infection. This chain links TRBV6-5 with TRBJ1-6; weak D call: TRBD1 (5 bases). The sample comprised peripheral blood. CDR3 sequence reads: CASSPDRAPYNSPLHF. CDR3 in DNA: TGTGCCAGCAGCCCCGACAGAGCCCCCTATAATTCACCCCTCCACTTT.